These 13 T cell receptor beta chains were all obtained from the same sample, sequenced in a study of cytomegalovirus exposure and HLA in healthy donors. Sequenced by immunoSEQ multiplex PCR; TCRdb stores in-frame clones only, minus some. The sample includes about 120,000 clones, around nine tenths of them seen just once. Sequences were obtained from PBMCs. These receptors were obtained from a woman aged 18-29 years in good health and CMV-seronegative.

V and J are TRBV21-1 and TRBJ1-5; the D call TRBD1 from the table was never checked on the DNA. TRBV21-1 is designated a pseudogene. The CDR3 is 14 residues long. In nucleotides, the CDR3 is TGTGCCCCCCAGGGGACCTATAGCAATCAGCCCCAGCATTTT. Its protein product is CAPQGTYSNQPQHF.

This chain uses TRBV15 with TRBJ2-5; 7 bases align to TRBD2. The trim removed 1 base at V and 4 bases at J, leaving 12 bases unmatched. There are 17 residues in the CDR3. Germline values: CDR1 LNHNV, CDR2 YYDKDF (reference sequence). This CDR3 reads CATSRGKGGASRETQYF. In nucleotides, the CDR3 is TGTGCCACCAGCAGAGGGAAGGGAGGGGCTTCTCGAGAGACCCAGTACTTC. The full variable domain, rest sourced from reference TRBV15 and TRBJ2-5, is DAMVIQNPRYQVTQFGKPVTLSCSQTLNHNVMYWYQQKSSQAPKLLFHYYDKDFNNEADTPDNFQSRRPNTSFCFLDIRSPGLGDTAMYLCATSRGKGGASRETQYFGPGTRLLVL.

The chain combines TRBV5-4 with TRBJ2-2, with 11 bases lining up with TRBD2. This CDR3 has 18 amino acids. Trimming took 4 bases from V and 2 from J; bases not matched to a gene: 10. CDR1 SGHNT and CDR2 YYREEE come from the germline V gene (reference sequence). CDR3 nucleotide sequence: TGTGCCAGCAGCCCTGGGGGTAGCGGGAGGGCCAACACCGGGGAGCTGTTTTTT. This gives the protein CASSPGGSGRANTGELFF.

The chain carries TRBV12-5 and TRBJ1-1; 12 bases map to TRBD1. Germline CDR1 and CDR2: LGHNT and FRNRAP. CDR3 size: 17 residues. J gave up 4 bases and V 1 base, and 7 bases lay outside the gene matches. CDR3 DNA sequence: TGTGCTAGTGGTTTGGACACCGGGACAGGGGGCATCACTGAAGCTTTCTTT. Translation gives CASGLDTGTGGITEAFF.

The V call is TRBV7-2, the J call TRBJ2-3, with TRBD2 identical over 7 bases. The CDR3 is made up of 15 amino acids. V shed 4 bases, J shed 5 bases, and the junction held 9 bases outside the gene matches. The germline gives CDR1 SGHTA, CDR2 FQGNSA. CDR3 in amino acids: CASSSLGLEVDTQYF. As DNA, the CDR3 is TGTGCCAGCAGCTCCCTAGGACTAGAAGTAGATACGCAGTATTTT. The entire variable domain, with the rest obtained from reference TRBV7-2 and TRBJ2-3, is as follows: GAGVSQSPSNKVTEKGKDVELRCDPISGHTALYWYRQSLGQGLEFLIYFQGNSAPDKSGLPSDRFSAERTGGSVSTLTIQRTQQEDSAVYLCASSSLGLEVDTQYFGPGTRLTVL.

This chain joins TRBV29-1 and TRBJ1-2, with a weak D call TRBD1 (5 bases). Germline V CDR1 and CDR2: SQVTM, ANQGSEA. The CDR3 spans 11 residues. V lost 7 bases to trimming and J lost 6 bases, with 12 bases between them. CDR3 coding DNA: TGCAGCGGTGGGGCGGCGAATGGCTACACCTTC. It codes for CSGGAANGYTF.

CDR3 residues: CAISERSSGSYEQYF. CDR3 nucleotides: TGTGCCATCAGTGAACGGTCTAGCGGGAGCTACGAGCAGTACTTC. The chain employs TRBV10-3 and TRBJ2-7, with 10 bases matching TRBD2. In germline, CDR1 is ENHRY, CDR2 SYGVKD. The trim removed 3 bases at V and 3 bases at J, leaving 5 bases unmatched. CDR3 size: 15 residues.

The chain carries TRBV4-1 and TRBJ2-7; TRBD2 matches 10 bases. The CDR3 covers 15 residues. Germline lookup yields CDR1 MGHRA and CDR2 YSYEKL. Losses at the gene ends were 2 bases for V and 2 bases for J; bases not matched to a gene: 3. In nucleotides, the CDR3 is TGCGCCAGCAGCCAAAAAACTAGCGGGGCCTACGAGCAGTACTTC. As protein: CASSQKTSGAYEQYF.

The chain carries TRBV2 and TRBJ2-2; 8 bases agree with TRBD2. The V gene's germline CDR1 is SNHLY and CDR2 FYNNEI. CDR3 length: 16 amino acids. Trimming took 3 bases from V and 5 from J; bases not matched to a gene: 8. DNA for the CDR3: TGTGCCAGCAGTGAGGTGGGGAGCGGGGGAACCGGGGAGCTGTTTTTT. Protein sequence: CASSEVGSGGTGELFF.

This sequence joins TRBV6-4 and TRBJ1-2; D call uncertain. The CDR3 spans 13 residues. Trimming pared 2 bases from V and 4 bases from J, leaving 8 bases between. CDR1 is MRHNA, CDR2 SNTAGT, per germline. In nucleotides, the CDR3 is TGTGCCAGCAGTGACGGCGGAACCTATGGCTACACCTTC. Amino acid sequence: CASSDGGTYGYTF.

J is TRBJ1-5 and V is TRBV7-9; D not certain. Trimming removed 5 bases at V and 8 bases at J, with 16 bases between. This CDR3 has 14 amino acids. Germline loops: CDR1 SEHNR, CDR2 FQNEAQ (reference sequence). CDR3 protein: CASSPAGAQEPQHF. CDR3 sequence (DNA): TGTGCCAGCAGCCCCGCGGGAGCCCAGGAGCCCCAGCATTTT. Full variable domain (rest looked up from reference TRBV7-9 and TRBJ1-5): DTGVSQNPRHKITKRGQNVTFRCDPISEHNRLYWYRQTLGQGPEFLTYFQNEAQLEKSRLLSDRFSAERPKGSFSTLEIQRTEQGDSAMYLCASSPAGAQEPQHFGDGTRLSIL.

The V and J genes are TRBV28 and TRBJ1-2; D remains unclear. V dropped 3 bases and J dropped 8 bases, with 16 bases sitting between them. This CDR3 is 14 amino acids long. Germline V gene lookup returns CDR1 MDHEN and CDR2 SYDVKM. The DNA of the CDR3 is TGTGCCAGCAGTTTTCGGGGTACGCCCGTCGGCTACACCTTC. Translation gives CASSFRGTPVGYTF.

The chain couples TRBV2 to TRBJ1-2, with a tentative D call TRBD1 (5 bases). Per germline, CDR1 SNHLY and CDR2 FYNNEI. The CDR3 is 12 amino acids. Deletions cut 7 bases from V and 3 bases from J, with 9 bases between. CDR3 sequence reads: CASNPGYYGYTF. CDR3 DNA: TGTGCCAGCAACCCAGGGTACTATGGCTACACCTTC.